These T cell receptor beta chains were read from a single sample in a study of T cells in Graves' hyperthyroidism and ophthalmopathy. TCRdb re-called the multiplex PCR reads through MiXCR, storing one row per CDR3 protein. The sample holds 300,000 to 450,000 distinct CDR3 sequences, less than 15% seen once. The sample comprised blood. Receptors originate from a woman between 18 and 29 years old with Graves' hyperthyroidism. The conserved cysteine and the conserved F or W are not part of the CDR3 here. Each record gives: V gene, clone size, CDR3 protein. Size values are once, few and many counts, or a class for expanded clones, and some rows have none.

v_call: TRBV5-1
clone_size: many
cdr3_aa: ASSALQRNTEAF

v_call: TRBV9
clone_size: NA
cdr3_aa: ASSAGTGFREQY

v_call: TRBV3-1
clone_size: NA
cdr3_aa: ASSQGTSGGGYNEQF

v_call: TRBV5-4
clone_size: NA
cdr3_aa: ASSLISGISGTQY

v_call: TRBV18
clone_size: NA
cdr3_aa: ASSPGRAYTEAF

v_call: TRBV6-1
clone_size: many
cdr3_aa: ASSEKASGFPYNEQF

v_call: TRBV6-1
clone_size: many
cdr3_aa: ASRRQENPNSPLH

v_call: TRBV29-1
clone_size: NA
cdr3_aa: SVERRADTQY

v_call: TRBV12-3/TRBV12-4
clone_size: many
cdr3_aa: ATPPTGQGKTGELF

v_call: TRBV24-1
clone_size: NA
cdr3_aa: ATSERGIPLEQF

v_call: TRBV15
clone_size: NA
cdr3_aa: ATSRVADEKLF

v_call: TRBV20-1
clone_size: many
cdr3_aa: SAPGGYNEQF

v_call: TRBV27
clone_size: many
cdr3_aa: ASSYGQSYGYT

v_call: TRBV25-1
clone_size: many
cdr3_aa: ASSEVRQGVHEQY

v_call: TRBV27
clone_size: many
cdr3_aa: ASRSGTGNQPQH

v_call: TRBV10-3
clone_size: many
cdr3_aa: AIRGTENQPQH

v_call: TRBV4-2
clone_size: many
cdr3_aa: ASSQEVSGLQETQY

v_call: TRBV7-2
clone_size: many
cdr3_aa: ASSLASGAYNEQF

v_call: TRBV27
clone_size: many
cdr3_aa: ASRAMGQGRATNYGYT

v_call: TRBV7-9
clone_size: once
cdr3_aa: ASGTSGKYTGELF

v_call: TRBV12-3/TRBV12-4
clone_size: many
cdr3_aa: ASSSGGSNYGYT

v_call: TRBV2
clone_size: many
cdr3_aa: ASDFQGVAGEQY

v_call: TRBV28
clone_size: many
cdr3_aa: ASSFSTGSGYQPQH

v_call: TRBV7-8
clone_size: NA
cdr3_aa: ASSAMSRGDTEAF

v_call: TRBV11-1
clone_size: many
cdr3_aa: ASSFTGLGYNEQF

v_call: TRBV19
clone_size: NA
cdr3_aa: ASSIGGAFGTQY

v_call: TRBV20-1
clone_size: NA
cdr3_aa: SSGTDLFETQY

v_call: TRBV5-4
clone_size: many
cdr3_aa: ASSPTGGQGNTIY

v_call: TRBV5-4
clone_size: few
cdr3_aa: ASSSDRTSTGELF

v_call: TRBV6-2/TRBV6-3
clone_size: NA
cdr3_aa: ASSYSSGGAVYGETQY

v_call: TRBV5-1
clone_size: many
cdr3_aa: ASSFKRTSGSSYNEQF

v_call: TRBV10-3
clone_size: NA
cdr3_aa: AIKGGSYEQY

v_call: TRBV25-1
clone_size: few
cdr3_aa: ASSEKTGFGNTIY

v_call: TRBV2
clone_size: many
cdr3_aa: ASSVPQGNTGELF

v_call: TRBV14
clone_size: NA
cdr3_aa: ASSQVLGGEQF

v_call: TRBV20-1
clone_size: NA
cdr3_aa: SAPRGRETQY

v_call: TRBV2
clone_size: many
cdr3_aa: ASRVRAGGLSGANVLT

v_call: TRBV7-3
clone_size: many
cdr3_aa: ASSPSDTGTGELF

v_call: TRBV6-6
clone_size: many
cdr3_aa: ASSYSKGGTYNEQF

v_call: TRBV28
clone_size: few
cdr3_aa: ASSLSASLGTQY

v_call: TRBV25-1
clone_size: many
cdr3_aa: ASSGPGQGAILSSPLH

v_call: TRBV28
clone_size: many
cdr3_aa: ASSLRRVDSPLH

v_call: TRBV12-3/TRBV12-4
clone_size: many
cdr3_aa: ASSPPLGGGTDTQY

v_call: TRBV3-1
clone_size: many
cdr3_aa: ASSQSPGGDGYT

v_call: TRBV6-2/TRBV6-3
clone_size: NA
cdr3_aa: ASSTPGVSGEQY

v_call: TRBV11-2
clone_size: many
cdr3_aa: ASSSRTSGVMQETQY

v_call: TRBV28
clone_size: many
cdr3_aa: ASSIGQGRQPQH

v_call: TRBV18
clone_size: few
cdr3_aa: ASSPNRGPNTEAF

v_call: TRBV6-1
clone_size: many
cdr3_aa: ASSNRLAGTTETQY

v_call: TRBV9
clone_size: NA
cdr3_aa: ASSPLGGFGLEYGYT

v_call: TRBV9
clone_size: NA
cdr3_aa: ASSTHPGGRPQH

v_call: TRBV6-2/TRBV6-3
clone_size: few
cdr3_aa: ASSPGDSSGNTIY

v_call: TRBV6-1
clone_size: many
cdr3_aa: ASTLGTQGYNEQF

v_call: TRBV12-3/TRBV12-4
clone_size: many
cdr3_aa: ASSLTSAYNEQF

v_call: TRBV19
clone_size: many
cdr3_aa: ASSRPSGRAGTYNEQF

v_call: TRBV7-9
clone_size: many
cdr3_aa: ASSPDPPYEQY

v_call: TRBV5-1
clone_size: many
cdr3_aa: ASSLGGGGSTEAF

v_call: TRBV30
clone_size: few
cdr3_aa: AWSEPYEQY

v_call: TRBV28
clone_size: many
cdr3_aa: ASSFLDSSSDHTDTQY

v_call: TRBV27
clone_size: many
cdr3_aa: ASSFDRGHAEAF